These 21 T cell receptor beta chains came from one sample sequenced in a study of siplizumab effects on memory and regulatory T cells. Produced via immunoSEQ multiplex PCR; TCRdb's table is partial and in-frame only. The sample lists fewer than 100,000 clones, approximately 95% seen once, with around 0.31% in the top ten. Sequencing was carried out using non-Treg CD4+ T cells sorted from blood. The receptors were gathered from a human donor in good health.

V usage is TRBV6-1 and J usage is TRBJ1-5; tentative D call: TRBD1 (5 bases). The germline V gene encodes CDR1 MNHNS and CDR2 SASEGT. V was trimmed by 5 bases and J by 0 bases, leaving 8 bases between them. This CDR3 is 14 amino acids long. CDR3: CASSRQISNQPQHF. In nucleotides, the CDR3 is TGTGCCAGCAGTCGACAGATTAGCAATCAGCCCCAGCATTTT.

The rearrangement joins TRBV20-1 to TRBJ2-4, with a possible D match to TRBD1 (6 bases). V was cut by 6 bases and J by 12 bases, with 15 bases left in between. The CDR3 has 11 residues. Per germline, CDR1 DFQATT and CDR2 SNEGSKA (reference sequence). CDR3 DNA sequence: TGCAGTGCCCTAGGACAGTCCGGTCAGTACTTC. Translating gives CSALGQSGQYF.

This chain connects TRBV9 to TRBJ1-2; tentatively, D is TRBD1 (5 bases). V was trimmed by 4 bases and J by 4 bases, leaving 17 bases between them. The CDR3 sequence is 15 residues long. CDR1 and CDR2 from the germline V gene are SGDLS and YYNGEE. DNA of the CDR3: TGTGCCAGCAGCCAAAGCCTACTAAGGGGCTATGGCTACACCTTC. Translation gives CASSQSLLRGYGYTF.

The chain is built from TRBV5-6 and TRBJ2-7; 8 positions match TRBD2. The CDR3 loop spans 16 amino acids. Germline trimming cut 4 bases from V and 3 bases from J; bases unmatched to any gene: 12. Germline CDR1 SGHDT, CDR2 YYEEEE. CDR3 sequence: CASSPGKVAGNYEQYF. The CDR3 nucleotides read TGTGCCAGCAGCCCCGGGAAGGTAGCGGGAAACTACGAGCAGTACTTC.

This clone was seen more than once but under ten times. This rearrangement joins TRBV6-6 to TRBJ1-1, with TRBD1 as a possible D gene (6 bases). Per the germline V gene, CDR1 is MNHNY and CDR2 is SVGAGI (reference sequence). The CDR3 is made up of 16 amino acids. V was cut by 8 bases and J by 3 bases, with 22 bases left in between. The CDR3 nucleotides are TGTGCCAGCTCACCGGGGGCGGATTGGGTGGACACTGAAGCTTTCTTT. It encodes CASSPGADWVDTEAFF.

The chain's CDR3 is CASSLRPDMGGREQYF. In DNA, the CDR3 is TGCGCCAGCAGCTTAAGGCCAGACATGGGGGGTAGAGAGCAGTACTTC. The chain recombines TRBV5-1 with TRBJ2-7; possible D gene TRBD2, 6 bases. The CDR3 has 16 residues. V was cut by 2 bases and J by 7 bases, with 22 bases left in between. Germline assignment: CDR1 SGHRS and CDR2 YFSETQ.

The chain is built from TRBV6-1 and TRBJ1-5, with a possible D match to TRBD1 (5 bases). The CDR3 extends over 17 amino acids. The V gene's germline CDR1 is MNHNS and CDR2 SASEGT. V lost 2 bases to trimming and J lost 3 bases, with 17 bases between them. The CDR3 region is CASSERLGRIINQPQHF. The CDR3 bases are TGTGCCAGCAGTGAACGCCTGGGGCGGATAATCAATCAGCCCCAGCATTTT.

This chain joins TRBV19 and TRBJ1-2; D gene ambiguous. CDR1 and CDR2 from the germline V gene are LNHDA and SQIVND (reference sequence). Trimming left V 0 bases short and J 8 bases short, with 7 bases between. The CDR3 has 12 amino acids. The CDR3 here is CASSIEDRGYTF. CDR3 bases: TGTGCCAGTAGTATAGAGGATCGGGGCTACACCTTC.

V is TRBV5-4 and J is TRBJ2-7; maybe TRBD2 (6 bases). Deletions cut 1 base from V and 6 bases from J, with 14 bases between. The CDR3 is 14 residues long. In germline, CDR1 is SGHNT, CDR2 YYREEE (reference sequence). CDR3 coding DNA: TGTGCCAGCAGCTTGTCGGGAGCTTCGGGCGAGCAGTACTTC. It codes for CASSLSGASGEQYF.

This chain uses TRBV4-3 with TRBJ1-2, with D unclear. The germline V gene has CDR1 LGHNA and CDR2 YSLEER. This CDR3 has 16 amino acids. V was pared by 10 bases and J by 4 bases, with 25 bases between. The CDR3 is CATYVDRSGWCYGYTF. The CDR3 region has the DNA TGCGCCACTTACGTAGACCGGTCGGGTTGGTGCTATGGCTACACCTTC.

The CDR3 nucleotides are TGTGCCAGCAGCAAAGTCAATCAGCCCCAGCATTTT. This translates into CASSKVNQPQHF. The chain is built from TRBV5-6 and TRBJ1-5; D is unresolved. The CDR3 spans 12 residues. CDR1 SGHDT and CDR2 YYEEEE come from the germline V gene. Between the trimmed V and J ends, which lost 4 bases and 3 bases, there was a span of 5 bases.

This CDR3 is CASKTGAGYNQPQHF. In DNA form, the CDR3 reads TGTGCCAGCAAGACAGGGGCCGGTTACAATCAGCCCCAGCATTTT. The chain carries TRBV27 and TRBJ1-5; 8 bases are shared with TRBD1. Trimming removed 7 bases from V and 3 bases from J; junction bases left unmatched: 8. The germline V gene encodes CDR1 MNHEY and CDR2 SMNVEV (reference sequence). The CDR3 runs to 15 residues.

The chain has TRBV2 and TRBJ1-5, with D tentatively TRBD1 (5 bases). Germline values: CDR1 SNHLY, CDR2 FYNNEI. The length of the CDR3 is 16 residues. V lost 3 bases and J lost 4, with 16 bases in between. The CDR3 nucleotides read TGTGCCAGCAGTGAGGGGGGACGATTGGGTAATCAGCCCCAGCATTTT. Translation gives CASSEGGRLGNQPQHF.

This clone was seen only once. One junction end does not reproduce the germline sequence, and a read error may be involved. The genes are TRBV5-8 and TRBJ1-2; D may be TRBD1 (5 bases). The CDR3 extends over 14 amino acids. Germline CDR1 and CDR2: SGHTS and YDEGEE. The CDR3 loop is CASSQEEGNYGYTF. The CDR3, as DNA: TGCGCCAGCAGCCAAGAAGAGGGGAACTATGGCTACACCTTC.

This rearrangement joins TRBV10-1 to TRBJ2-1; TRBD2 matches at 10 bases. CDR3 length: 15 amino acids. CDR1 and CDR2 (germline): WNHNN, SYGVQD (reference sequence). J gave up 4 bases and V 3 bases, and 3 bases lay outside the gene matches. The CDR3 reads CASSDSGGPYNEQFF. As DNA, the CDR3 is TGCGCCAGCAGTGATAGCGGGGGGCCTTACAATGAGCAGTTCTTC.

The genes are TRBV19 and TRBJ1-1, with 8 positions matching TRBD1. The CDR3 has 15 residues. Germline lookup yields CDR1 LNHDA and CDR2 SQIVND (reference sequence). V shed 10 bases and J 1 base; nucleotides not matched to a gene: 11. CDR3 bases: TGTGCCACCAGACAGGGGCAGTGGGCGAACACTGAAGCTTTCTTT. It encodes CATRQGQWANTEAFF.

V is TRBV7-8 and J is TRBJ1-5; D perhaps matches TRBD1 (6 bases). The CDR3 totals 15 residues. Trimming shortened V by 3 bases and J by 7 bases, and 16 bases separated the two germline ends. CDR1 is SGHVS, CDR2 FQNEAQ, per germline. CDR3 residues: CASSLEETGLQPQHF. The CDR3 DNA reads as TGTGCCAGCAGCTTGGAAGAGACAGGTTTACAGCCCCAGCATTTT.

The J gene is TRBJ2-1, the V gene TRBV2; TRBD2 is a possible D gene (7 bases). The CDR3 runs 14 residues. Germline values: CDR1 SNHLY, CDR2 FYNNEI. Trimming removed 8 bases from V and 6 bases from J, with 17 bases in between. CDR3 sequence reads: CASEGGGPSNEQFF. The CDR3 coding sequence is TGTGCCAGCGAAGGGGGAGGGCCCTCCAATGAGCAGTTCTTC.

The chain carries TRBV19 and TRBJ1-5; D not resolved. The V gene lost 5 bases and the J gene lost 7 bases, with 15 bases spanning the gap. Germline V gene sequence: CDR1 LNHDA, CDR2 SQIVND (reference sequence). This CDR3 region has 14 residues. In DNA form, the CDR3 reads TGTGCCAGTAGTCCCGTCCAGGTCGGCCAGCCCCAGCATTTT. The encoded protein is CASSPVQVGQPQHF.

The CDR3 bases are TGTGCCAGCGGAAGAGGGGGCAGCGAAGCTTTCTTT. It encodes CASGRGGSEAFF. The genes are TRBV7-3 and TRBJ1-1, with 7 bases matching TRBD1. CDR1 is SGHTA and CDR2 is FQGTGA in the germline V gene. This CDR3 spans 12 amino acids. J was trimmed by 8 bases and V by 8 bases; bases with no gene match: 8. Together with reference TRBV7-3 and TRBJ1-1, the CDR3 gives the full variable domain: GAGVSQTPSNKVTEKGKYVELRCDPISGHTALYWYRQSLGQGPEFLIYFQGTGAADDSGLPNDRFFAVRPEGSVSTLKIQRTERGDSAVYLCASGRGGSEAFFGQGTRLTVV.

As DNA, the CDR3 is TGTGCCAGCAGTAATAGTGAAAAACTGTTTTTT. It specifies CASSNSEKLFF. The V gene is TRBV6-1, the J gene TRBJ1-4; D remains ambiguous. The V and J ends lost 5 bases and 7 bases respectively, with 5 bases between them. The CDR3 totals 11 residues. Looked up from germline, CDR1 is MNHNS and CDR2 is SASEGT.